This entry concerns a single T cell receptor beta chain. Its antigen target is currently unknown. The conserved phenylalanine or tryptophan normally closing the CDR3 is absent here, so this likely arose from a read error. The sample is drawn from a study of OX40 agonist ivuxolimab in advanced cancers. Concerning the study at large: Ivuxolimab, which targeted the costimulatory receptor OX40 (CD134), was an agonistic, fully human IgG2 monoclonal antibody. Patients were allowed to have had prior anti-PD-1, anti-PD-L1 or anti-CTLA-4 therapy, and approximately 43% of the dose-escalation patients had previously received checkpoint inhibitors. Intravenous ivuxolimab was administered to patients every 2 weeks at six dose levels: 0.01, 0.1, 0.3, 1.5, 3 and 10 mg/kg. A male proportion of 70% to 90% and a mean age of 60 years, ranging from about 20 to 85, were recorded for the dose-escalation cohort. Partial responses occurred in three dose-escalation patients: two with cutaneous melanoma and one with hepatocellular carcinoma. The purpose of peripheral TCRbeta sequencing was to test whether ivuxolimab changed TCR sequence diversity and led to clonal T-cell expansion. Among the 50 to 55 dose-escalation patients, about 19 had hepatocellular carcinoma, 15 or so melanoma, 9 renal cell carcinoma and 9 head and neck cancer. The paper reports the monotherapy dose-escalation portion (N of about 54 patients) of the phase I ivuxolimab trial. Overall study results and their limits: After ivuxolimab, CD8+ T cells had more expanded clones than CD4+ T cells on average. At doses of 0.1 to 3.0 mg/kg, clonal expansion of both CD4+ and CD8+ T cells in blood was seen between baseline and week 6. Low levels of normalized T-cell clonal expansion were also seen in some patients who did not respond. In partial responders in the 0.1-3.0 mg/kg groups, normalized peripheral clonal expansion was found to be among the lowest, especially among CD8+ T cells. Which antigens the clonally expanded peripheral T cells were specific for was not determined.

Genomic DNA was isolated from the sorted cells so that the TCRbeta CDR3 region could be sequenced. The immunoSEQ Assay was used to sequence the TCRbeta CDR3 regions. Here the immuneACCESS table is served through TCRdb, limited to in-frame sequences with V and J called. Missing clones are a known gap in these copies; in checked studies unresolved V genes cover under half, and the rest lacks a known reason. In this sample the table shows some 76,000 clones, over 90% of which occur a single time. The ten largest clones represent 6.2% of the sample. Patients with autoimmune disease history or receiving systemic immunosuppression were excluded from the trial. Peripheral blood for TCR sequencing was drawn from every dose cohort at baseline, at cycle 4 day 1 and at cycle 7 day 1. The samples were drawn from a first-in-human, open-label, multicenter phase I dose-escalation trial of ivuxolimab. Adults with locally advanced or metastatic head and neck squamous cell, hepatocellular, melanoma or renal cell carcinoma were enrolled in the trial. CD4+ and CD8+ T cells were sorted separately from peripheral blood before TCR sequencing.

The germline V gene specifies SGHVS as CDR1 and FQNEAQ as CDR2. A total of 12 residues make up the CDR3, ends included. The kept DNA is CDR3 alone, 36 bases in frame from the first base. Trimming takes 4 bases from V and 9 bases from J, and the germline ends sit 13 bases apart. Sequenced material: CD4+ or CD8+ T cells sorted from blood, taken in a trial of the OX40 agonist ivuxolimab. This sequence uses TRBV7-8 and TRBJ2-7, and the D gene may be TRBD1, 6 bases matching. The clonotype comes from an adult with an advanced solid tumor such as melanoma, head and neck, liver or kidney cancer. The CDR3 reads CASSSGASWQYL. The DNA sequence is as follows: TGTGCCAGCAGCTCAGGGGCCTCCTGGCAGTACCTC.